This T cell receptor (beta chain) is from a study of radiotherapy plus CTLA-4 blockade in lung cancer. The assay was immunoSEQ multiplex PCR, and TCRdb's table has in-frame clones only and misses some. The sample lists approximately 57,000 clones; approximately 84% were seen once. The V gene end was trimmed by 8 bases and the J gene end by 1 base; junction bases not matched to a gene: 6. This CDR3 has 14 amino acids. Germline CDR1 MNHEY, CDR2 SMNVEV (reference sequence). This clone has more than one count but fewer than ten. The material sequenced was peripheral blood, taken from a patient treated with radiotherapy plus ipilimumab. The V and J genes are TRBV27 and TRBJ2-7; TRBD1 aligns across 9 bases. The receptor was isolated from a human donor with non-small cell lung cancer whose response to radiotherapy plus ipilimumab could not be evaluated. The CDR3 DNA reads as TGTGCCAGCCGCACCGGGACAGGGTCCTACGAGCAGTACTTC. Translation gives CASRTGTGSYEQYF.